The 7 T cell receptor beta chains below come from one sample, sequenced in a study of blood T cell repertoires in COVID-19. Assay: immunoSEQ multiplex PCR; the TCRdb copy retains only in-frame clones and omits some. The repertoire holds roughly 24,000 clones, with about 89% as singletons. Sequenced: peripheral blood. Every receptor here comes from a man between 65 and 85 years old with COVID-19, enrolled during active disease.

This clone was picked up one time. The gene calls are TRBV7-2 and TRBJ2-2; tentative D call: TRBD2 (5 bases). Trimming cost V 5 bases and J 7 bases, with 14 bases left between them. There are 14 residues in the CDR3. The germline gives CDR1 SGHTA, CDR2 FQGNSA. The CDR3 nucleotides read TGTGCCAGCAGCCTCACTAGTTTAGGCGGGGAGCTGTTTTTT. It codes for CASSLTSLGGELFF.

The chain is built from TRBV7-9 and TRBJ1-1; D possibly corresponds to TRBD1 (6 bases). Between the trimmed V and J ends, which lost 5 bases and 2 bases, there was a span of 12 bases. CDR1 and CDR2 (germline): SEHNR, FQNEAQ (reference sequence). The CDR3 sequence is 14 residues long. CDR3: CASSLRGVNTEAFF. The DNA for the CDR3 is TGTGCCAGCAGCCTCAGGGGCGTTAACACTGAAGCTTTCTTT.

CDR3 loop: CASSETSGSFYEQYF. CDR3 bases: TGTGCCAGCAGCGAGACTAGCGGGAGTTTCTACGAGCAGTACTTC. This chain joins TRBV5-5 and TRBJ2-7; TRBD2 agrees at 12 bases. Germline V gene data show CDR1 as SGHKS and CDR2 as YYEKEE (reference sequence). V gave up 4 bases and J gave up 3 bases; unmatched junction bases: 5. The CDR3 has 15 amino acids.

The J gene is TRBJ2-1, the V gene TRBV10-3, with TRBD1 matching over 7 bases. CDR3 length equals 19 residues. The V gene's germline CDR1 is ENHRY and CDR2 SYGVKD. Trimming cost V 0 bases and J 0 bases; bases outside gene matches: 11. CDR3: CAISESTGSLLLSYNEQFF. CDR3 sequence (DNA): TGTGCCATCAGTGAGTCGACAGGGTCCCTACTCCTCTCCTACAATGAGCAGTTCTTC.

The V and J genes are TRBV6-5 and TRBJ1-2; D is possibly TRBD1 (6 bases). The CDR3 contains 13 residues. Germline CDR1 is MNHEY and CDR2 is SVGAGI. Trimming stripped 5 bases from V and 6 bases from J, with 13 bases between. The DNA of the CDR3 is TGTGCCAGCAGTCGGACAGCTTCAGATGGCTACACCTTC. Protein product: CASSRTASDGYTF.

The chain carries TRBV12-5 and TRBJ2-5; the match to TRBD1 covers 9 bases. The V gene end was trimmed by 5 bases and the J gene end by 3 bases; junction bases not matched to a gene: 4. Germline CDR1 is LGHNT and CDR2 is FRNRAP. CDR3 size: 14 residues. The CDR3: CASGPRTGEETQYF. The CDR3, as DNA: TGTGCTAGTGGTCCGAGGACAGGGGAAGAGACCCAGTACTTC.

This clone was counted once. This chain uses TRBV2 with TRBJ2-7; possible D gene TRBD2, 6 bases. V gave up 7 bases and J gave up 4 bases, with 11 bases separating them. There are 12 residues in the CDR3. Germline loops: CDR1 SNHLY, CDR2 FYNNEI. The CDR3 is CASTGTFYEQYF. CDR3 in DNA: TGTGCCAGCACCGGGACTTTTTACGAGCAGTACTTC.